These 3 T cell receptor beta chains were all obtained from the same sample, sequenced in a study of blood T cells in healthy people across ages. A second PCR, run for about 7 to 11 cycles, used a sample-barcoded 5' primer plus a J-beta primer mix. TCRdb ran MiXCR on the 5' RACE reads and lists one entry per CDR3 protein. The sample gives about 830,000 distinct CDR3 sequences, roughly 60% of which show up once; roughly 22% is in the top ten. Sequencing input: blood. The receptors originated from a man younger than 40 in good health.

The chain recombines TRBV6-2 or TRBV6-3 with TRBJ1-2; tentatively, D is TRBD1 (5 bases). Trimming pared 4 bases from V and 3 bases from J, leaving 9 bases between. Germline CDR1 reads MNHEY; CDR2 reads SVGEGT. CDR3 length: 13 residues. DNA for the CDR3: TGTGCCAGCAGTTGGACATCTCACTATGGCTACACCTTC. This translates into CASSWTSHYGYTF.

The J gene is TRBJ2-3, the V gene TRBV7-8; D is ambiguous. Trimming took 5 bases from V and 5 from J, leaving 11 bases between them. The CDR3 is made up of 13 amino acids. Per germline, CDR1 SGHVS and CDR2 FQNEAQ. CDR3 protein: CASSALSGDTQYF. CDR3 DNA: TGTGCCAGCAGCGCACTCTCAGGAGATACGCAGTATTTT.

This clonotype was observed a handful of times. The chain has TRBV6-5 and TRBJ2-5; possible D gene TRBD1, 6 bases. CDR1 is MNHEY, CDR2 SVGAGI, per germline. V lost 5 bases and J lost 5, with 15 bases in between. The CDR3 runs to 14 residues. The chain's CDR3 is CASSRNRARETQYF. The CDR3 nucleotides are TGTGCCAGCAGTCGGAACAGGGCGCGGGAGACCCAGTACTTC.